The present TCR beta chain was sequenced within a study of tumor-infiltrating lymphocytes in localized non-small cell lung cancer (dated by TCRdb to about 2021). As for the study more broadly: Several histologies were represented in the cohort, which also included both smokers and never-smokers as well as patients whose samples were collected after neoadjuvant chemotherapy. Each patient provided resected tumor tissue plus uninvolved lung tissue from the same patient, with the uninvolved lung tissue described as non-adjacent to the tumor. Flow cytometry, multiplex immunofluorescence, RNA-seq, exome sequencing and proteomics were applied to the same patients as TCR sequencing, which was one of several integrated assays. The overall ICON cohort comprised fewer than 170 surgical patients with localized non-small cell lung cancer whose tumors were resected. The paired tumor versus uninvolved lung comparison of immunoSEQ T-cell fraction included roughly 50 patients.

The immunoSEQ assay used for TCR sequencing gave the T-cell fraction in both tumor and uninvolved lung tissue. Under the source paper's analysis protocol: For survival analysis, patients were divided into high (upper tertile) and low (lower two tertiles) T-cell fraction groups, which were compared by log-rank test. A signed-rank test was used to check for differences in T-cell fraction between paired tumor and uninvolved lung. Sourced from immuneACCESS, this table was stored by TCRdb with only in-frame sequences that have V and J called. A share of the clones is absent; for the studies checked, an unresolved V gene accounts for under half, and the remainder has no known explanation. The V and J calls and clone size come from that table; D and trimming were worked out from the DNA. The sample data list fewer than 15,000 clones, and just over 65% of these were observed just once. The biggest ten clones account for roughly 11% of the sample.

General findings and caveats noted by the study authors: TCRbeta sequencing supported higher T cell infiltration in tumors than in uninvolved lung tissue, consistent with immunofluorescence CD3 counts. TCR-derived T-cell fraction did not differ between the flow cytometry-defined immunotypes IM1 (good prognosis) and IM2 (poor prognosis). Assay coverage differed among patients according to how much tissue was available, so only a subset of the cohort had TCR sequencing. Because different assays used different pieces of the same tissue, technical variation could not be distinguished from intratumor heterogeneity.

From cysteine to phenylalanine, the CDR3 is 17 amino acids long. CDR3 DNA only is kept here, 51 bases in frame from base 1. After removal of 1 base from V and 1 base from J, the junction retains 7 bases not matched to a gene. Via the germline V gene (reference sequence), CDR1 is SGHNT and CDR2 YYREEE. In this sample, this clone turned up a few times. Its antigen specificity is not known. No much larger clone is present one base from it, and per-base qualities are unavailable. The first patient joined ICON in 2016, and enrollment wrapped up when the last patient was enrolled in late 2018. A subcohort of some 77 patients provided fresh tumor and matched uninvolved tissue for in-depth immune analyses, with TCR sequencing among those analyses. DNA for TCR sequencing was isolated from bulk tissue, and no cell sorting was done.

The rearrangement combines TRBV5-4 with TRBJ1-1; 10 nucleotides in the junction match TRBD1. Sample: uninvolved lung tissue not adjacent to the tumor. The origin of this receptor is a human donor with non-small cell lung cancer. This receptor has the CDR3 CASSLLGTGVRNTEAFF. The base sequence is TGTGCCAGCAGCTTGCTCGGGACAGGGGTCAGGAACACTGAAGCTTTCTTT.